Listed here are 3 T cell receptor beta chains from one sample, sequenced in a study of siplizumab effects on memory and regulatory T cells. Here immunoSEQ multiplex PCR was the method, and the copy in TCRdb shows in-frame clones only, minus some. The table includes 95,000 to 110,000 clones, about 93% detected once. Sequenced material: Tregs sorted from blood. The receptor set was obtained from a human donor in good health.

The chain couples TRBV6-1 to TRBJ2-7, with D tentatively TRBD1 (6 bases). CDR3 size: 12 residues. Germline V CDR1 and CDR2: MNHNS, SASEGT. V shed 8 bases and J shed 3 bases, with 11 bases lying between them. CDR3 sequence reads: CASRRDIYEQYF. DNA of the CDR3: TGTGCCAGCCGACGGGACATCTACGAGCAGTACTTC.

The chain links TRBV7-9 to TRBJ2-5, with TRBD2 identical over 10 bases. With 1 base clipped from V and 5 bases from J, the junction kept 10 bases outside the gene matches. CDR3 length: 17 amino acids. Per the germline V gene, CDR1 is SEHNR and CDR2 is FQNEAQ (reference sequence). CDR3 loop: CASSLEPSGRFTETQYF. The DNA of the CDR3 is TGTGCCAGCAGCTTAGAGCCTAGCGGGAGATTTACTGAGACCCAGTACTTC.

The rearrangement joins TRBV2 to TRBJ2-7, with 12 bases aligning to TRBD2. The germline V gene has CDR1 SNHLY and CDR2 FYNNEI. Germline trimming cut 6 bases from V and 7 bases from J; bases unmatched to any gene: 4. CDR3 length: 13 residues. CDR3 loop: CASRTSGSREQYF. For the CDR3, the DNA is TGTGCCAGCAGGACTAGCGGGAGTCGTGAGCAGTACTTC. Supplemented by reference TRBV2 and TRBJ2-7, the full variable domain reads EPEVTQTPSHQVTQMGQEVILRCVPISNHLYFYWYRQILGQKVEFLVSFYNNEISEKSEIFDDQFSVERPDGSNFTLKIRSTKLEDSAMYFCASRTSGSREQYFGPGTRLTVT.